Each of the 20 T cell receptor beta chains below was sequenced from the same sample in a study of blood T cells in healthy people across ages (dated by TCRdb to about 2015). The library came from 5' RACE. The listed sequencing device is Illumina HiSeq 2500. A second roughly 7 to 11 cycle PCR used a sample-barcoded 5' primer and a J-beta primer mix. Using fastp at Q25 and MiXCR, TCRdb reprocessed the public reads and kept productive beta chains. Identical CDR3 proteins give one entry, which carries the most common genes and DNA. The sample records hundreds of thousands of distinct CDR3 sequences, around 48% of which are singletons. Clones ranked in the top ten supply roughly 13% of the sample. Sequenced input: blood. The receptors were gathered from a man between 25 and 39 years old in good health.

This clonotype was observed a few times. The V call is TRBV5-1, the J call TRBJ2-5, with D possibly TRBD1 on 6 matching bases. This CDR3 spans 16 amino acids. Deletions cut 4 bases from V and 2 bases from J, with 18 bases between. Germline CDR1 reads SGHRS; CDR2 reads YFSETQ. In DNA form, the CDR3 reads TGCGCCAGCAGCGGATCGATGGTCAGGGGACAAGAGACCCAGTACTTC. Protein sequence: CASSGSMVRGQETQYF.

This chain links TRBV10-3 with TRBJ1-5; D is unclear. There are 14 residues in the CDR3. V shed 5 bases and J shed 0 bases, with 8 bases lying between them. Germline CDR1 is ENHRY and CDR2 is SYGVKD. The CDR3 sequence: CAISLEFSNQPQHF. The CDR3 DNA reads as TGTGCCATCAGTTTGGAGTTTAGCAATCAGCCCCAGCATTTT.

The chain is built from TRBV11-3 and TRBJ1-1; D unresolved. V lost 5 bases to trimming and J lost 1 base, with 8 bases between them. Germline CDR1 SGHNT, CDR2 YENEEA. CDR3 length: 13 residues. CDR3 in amino acids: CASSAPRNTEAFF. The CDR3 DNA follows: TGTGCCAGCAGCGCCCCCAGGAACACTGAAGCTTTCTTT.

The chain joins TRBV4-1 to TRBJ2-1; TRBD1 or TRBD2 may be the D gene (5 bases each). The CDR3 has 15 residues. Germline V CDR1 and CDR2: MGHRA, YSYEKL. Between the trimmed V and J ends, which lost 4 bases and 9 bases, there was a span of 19 bases. The CDR3 is CASSPQPLEGREQFF. The CDR3 DNA is TGCGCCAGCAGCCCCCAGCCGTTAGAGGGGCGTGAGCAGTTCTTC.

This clonotype was counted a few times. This CDR3 reads CASSVRRGYTDTQYF. For the CDR3, the DNA is TGCGCCAGCAGCGTACGACGGGGATACACAGATACGCAGTATTTT. The chain recombines TRBV4-1 with TRBJ2-3; a weak D match, TRBD2 (5 bases). Germline V gene lookup returns CDR1 MGHRA and CDR2 YSYEKL. The CDR3 length is 15 residues. V lost 5 bases and J 2 bases, leaving 14 bases between the germline ends.

Many counts were recorded for this clonotype. The CDR3 nucleotides are TGCAGTGCTACCCGGACAGGGGATTTTGACAATGAGCAGTTCTTC. Its translation: CSATRTGDFDNEQFF. The chain is built from TRBV20-1 and TRBJ2-1, with 9 bases fitting TRBD1. Germline lookup yields CDR1 DFQATT and CDR2 SNEGSKA (reference sequence). This CDR3 contains 15 residues. J gave up 5 bases and V 4 bases, and 9 bases lay outside the gene matches.

The sample holds many counts of this clonotype. The CDR3 loop is CASSEAGYSLPQHF. For the CDR3, the DNA is TGTGCCAGCAGTGAAGCAGGTTACAGCCTGCCCCAGCATTTT. The V and J genes are TRBV6-1 and TRBJ1-5; D unclear. Trimming took off 0 bases at V and 9 bases at J, with 12 bases between the two ends. CDR3 size: 14 residues. The germline CDR1 and CDR2 sequences are MNHNS and SASEGT.

The chain has TRBV12-3 or TRBV12-4 and TRBJ2-1; D is possibly TRBD1 (6 bases). V lost 3 bases and J 9 bases, leaving 12 bases between the germline ends. The CDR3 consists of 13 residues. DNA for the CDR3: TGTGCCAGCAGTTTCGGGCAGGGGAGTGAGCAGTTCTTC. Its translation: CASSFGQGSEQFF.

This clonotype was counted between two and nine times. This rearrangement joins TRBV6-1 to TRBJ2-5, with TRBD1 matching over 9 bases. The length of the CDR3 is 18 residues. In germline, CDR1 is MNHNS, CDR2 SASEGT. V dropped 4 bases and J dropped 2; count of bases not matched to a gene: 14. The CDR3 protein is CASSAYRTGVGSQETQYF. The DNA of the CDR3 is TGTGCCAGCAGTGCCTACCGGACAGGGGTCGGTTCTCAAGAGACCCAGTACTTC.

This clonotype was seen only a few times. The V and J genes are TRBV5-6 and TRBJ2-1, with D possibly TRBD1 on 6 matching bases. The germline V and J ends were trimmed by 4 bases and 3 bases, with 14 bases remaining between them. CDR1 is SGHDT, CDR2 YYEEEE, per germline. The CDR3 consists of 15 residues. CDR3 residues: CASSPRRGLYNEQFF. The CDR3 coding sequence is TGTGCCAGCAGCCCGCGCAGGGGCCTCTACAATGAGCAGTTCTTC.

The chain joins TRBV5-5 to TRBJ2-1; the match to TRBD2 covers 11 bases. CDR1 is SGHKS and CDR2 is YYEKEE in the germline V gene (reference sequence). The V and J ends lost 4 bases and 10 bases, in that order; junction bases with no gene match: 10. The length of the CDR3 is 15 residues. This chain's CDR3 is CASSALAGAGKEQFF. In DNA, the CDR3 is TGTGCCAGCAGCGCACTAGCGGGAGCTGGCAAGGAGCAGTTCTTC.

This clonotype was seen only a few times. In nucleotides, the CDR3 is TGCAGTGCTAGGTTCCCAGGGATCGACACCGGGGAGCTGTTTTTT. The encoded protein is CSARFPGIDTGELFF. The chain is built from TRBV20-1 and TRBJ2-2; D might be TRBD1 (5 bases). Trimming cost V 3 bases and J 3 bases, with 14 bases left between them. The CDR3 runs to 15 residues. Per germline, CDR1 DFQATT and CDR2 SNEGSKA (reference sequence).

The gene calls are TRBV4-1 and TRBJ2-7; 10 nucleotides line up with TRBD2. The CDR3 runs 16 residues. CDR1 and CDR2 from the germline V gene are MGHRA and YSYEKL. V lost 1 base, J lost 2 bases, and 5 bases stayed unmatched. The CDR3 is CASSQGGTSGAYEQYF. The CDR3 DNA is TGCGCCAGCAGCCAAGGAGGCACTAGCGGGGCCTACGAGCAGTACTTC.

This clonotype was seen just once. The chain uses TRBV30 and TRBJ1-2; D is ambiguous. Trimming pared 3 bases from V and 3 bases from J, leaving 8 bases between. The CDR3 consists of 12 residues. The V gene's germline CDR1 is GTSNPN and CDR2 SVGIG (reference sequence). The CDR3 bases are TGTGCCTGGAGCTCCGGAGACTATGGCTACACCTTC. This encodes CAWSSGDYGYTF.

V is TRBV7-9 and J is TRBJ1-5, with 8 bases lining up with TRBD1. The V and J ends lost 4 bases and 2 bases, in that order; junction bases with no gene match: 7. Germline-derived CDR1 and CDR2 are SEHNR and FQNEAQ (reference sequence). The CDR3 has 16 residues. CDR3 bases: TGTGCCAGCAGCTCGGACAGGGAGTTTGGCAATCAGCCCCAGCATTTT. It translates to CASSSDREFGNQPQHF.

The chain combines TRBV7-9 with TRBJ1-1; tentative D call: TRBD1 (5 bases). CDR1 is SEHNR and CDR2 is FQNEAQ in the germline V gene (reference sequence). CDR3 length: 14 residues. The V end lost 7 bases, the J end lost 1 base, and 13 bases lay between the germline ends. CDR3 bases: TGTGCCAGCAATCAGGACATCCGGAACACTGAAGCTTTCTTT. The encoded protein is CASNQDIRNTEAFF.

This chain joins TRBV12-3 or TRBV12-4 and TRBJ1-2; 9 bases align to TRBD1. The CDR3 contains 15 residues. J lost 1 base, V lost 6 bases, and 6 bases had no gene match. Here the CDR3 reads CASRDGTGFNYGYTF. DNA for the CDR3: TGTGCCAGCAGGGACGGGACAGGGTTTAACTATGGCTACACCTTC.

This chain connects TRBV7-9 to TRBJ2-1, with D tentatively TRBD2 (6 bases). The V gene lost 5 bases and the J gene lost 9 bases, with 17 bases spanning the gap. This CDR3 comprises 14 residues. Germline V lookup: CDR1 SEHNR, CDR2 FQNEAQ (reference sequence). The CDR3 DNA follows: TGTGCCAGCAGCCACTTCTCGGGGGATGGTGAGCAGTTCTTC. Its translation: CASSHFSGDGEQFF. Supplemented by reference TRBV7-9 and TRBJ2-1, the full variable domain reads DTGVSQNPRHKITKRGQNVTFRCDPISEHNRLYWYRQTLGQGPEFLTYFQNEAQLEKSRLLSDRFSAERPKGSFSTLEIQRTEQGDSAMYLCASSHFSGDGEQFFGPGTRLTVL.

This clonotype was seen more than once but under ten times. This chain joins TRBV7-9 and TRBJ2-5; D is possibly TRBD1 (6 bases). Trimming removed 4 bases from V and 11 bases from J, with 17 bases in between. Germline V lookup: CDR1 SEHNR, CDR2 FQNEAQ (reference sequence). The CDR3 sequence is 13 residues long. CDR3 protein: CASSSDRSSKQYF. CDR3 coding DNA: TGTGCCAGCAGCTCAGACAGGAGTTCCAAGCAGTACTTC.

This clonotype was seen a handful of times. The chain links TRBV6-4 to TRBJ2-5; D uncertain. CDR1 and CDR2 (germline): MRHNA, SNTAGT. The CDR3 contains 13 residues. V was cut by 4 bases and J by 5 bases, with 11 bases left in between. The CDR3 sequence is CASSASARETQYF. The DNA of the CDR3 is TGTGCCAGCAGTGCCTCTGCGAGGGAGACCCAGTACTTC.